These 12 T cell receptor beta chains came from one sample sequenced in a study of beta chain features in type 1 diabetes. Reverse transcription of all isolated RNA meant that expressed TCRB transcripts were sequenced. TCRdb keeps only in-frame clones here, not all; method: immunoSEQ multiplex PCR. Among roughly 140,000 clones listed, 40% to 60% were seen once. Sequencing was carried out using Tregs from blood. The receptor source for this set is a man aged 18 to 29 in good health.

As for this clone: The junction and the germline gene differ at one end; a read error may be behind it. V and J are TRBV6-5 and TRBJ1-3, with 8 bases that match TRBD1. CDR1 and CDR2 from the germline V gene are MNHEY and SVGAGI. CDR3 length: 15 residues. This chain's CDR3 is CARSRQGYSGNTIYF. The CDR3 DNA reads as TGTGCCCGCAGTCGACAGGGGTACTCTGGAAACACCATATATTTT.

This chain links TRBV30 with TRBJ2-7, with 8 bases identical to TRBD1. CDR3 size: 14 residues. After removal of 4 bases from V and 3 bases from J, the junction contained 8 bases not matched to a gene. CDR1 is GTSNPN, CDR2 SVGIG, per germline (reference sequence). The CDR3 here is CAWIPTGVSYEQYF. The CDR3 DNA reads TGTGCCTGGATCCCGACAGGGGTAAGCTACGAGCAGTACTTC.

This clone was detected only once. The CDR3 region is CASSIVSGGNTEAFF. The CDR3 DNA follows: TGTGCCAGTAGTATAGTCTCGGGGGGAAACACTGAAGCTTTCTTT. This chain uses TRBV19 with TRBJ1-1, with D tentatively TRBD1 (5 bases). The CDR3 has 15 residues. Germline V CDR1 and CDR2: LNHDA, SQIVND (reference sequence). Trimming cost V 1 base and J 2 bases, with 11 bases left between them.

In this sample, this clone turned up a few times. The gene calls are TRBV19 and TRBJ1-4; 7 bases align to TRBD1. Germline loops: CDR1 LNHDA, CDR2 SQIVND (reference sequence). This CDR3 spans 17 amino acids. V was pared by 2 bases and J by 7 bases, with 13 bases of the junction left unmatched. The CDR3 DNA reads as TGTGCCAGTAGTATATCCGTTTTGGACAGGATCGTTGAAAAACTGTTTTTT. Its translation is CASSISVLDRIVEKLFF.

This clone was detected a few times. The chain uses TRBV7-9 and TRBJ1-1; 11 bases agree with TRBD1. Germline V gene data show CDR1 as SEHNR and CDR2 as FQNEAQ (reference sequence). The CDR3 is made up of 14 amino acids. J gave up 6 bases and V 2 bases, and 2 bases lay outside the gene matches. Here the CDR3 reads CASSLKGQGAEAFF. The CDR3 region has the DNA TGTGCCAGCAGCTTAAAGGGACAGGGGGCTGAAGCTTTCTTT.

J is TRBJ2-2 and V is TRBV19; D is possibly TRBD1 (5 bases). Trimming pared 7 bases from V and 4 bases from J, leaving 16 bases between. Germline V gene lookup returns CDR1 LNHDA and CDR2 SQIVND (reference sequence). The CDR3 covers 15 residues. CDR3 loop: CASTMSRGRTGELFF. In DNA form, the CDR3 reads TGTGCCAGTACCATGAGTAGGGGCCGCACCGGGGAGCTGTTTTTT.

There are a few counts of this clone. The chain is built from TRBV6-5 and TRBJ2-3; TRBD2 aligns across 8 bases. CDR3 length: 15 amino acids. The germline V gene has CDR1 MNHEY and CDR2 SVGAGI. V lost 6 bases and J lost 5; bases outside the gene matches: 10. The CDR3 nucleotides read TGTGCCAGCAGGGGGAGCGGGAGCCGGGAAGATACGCAGTATTTT. Residues: CASRGSGSREDTQYF.

The V call is TRBV7-3, the J call TRBJ2-1, with 9 bases matching TRBD2. The CDR3 sequence is 13 residues long. The V segment lost 5 bases and the J segment 9 bases; nucleotides outside the gene matches: 5. Germline CDR1 is SGHTA and CDR2 is FQGTGA. CDR3 bases: TGTGCCAGCAGCCCTCTAGCGGGGCGTGAGCAGTTCTTC. It codes for CASSPLAGREQFF.

A few counts support this clone. The chain combines TRBV19 with TRBJ2-7; the D gene is possibly TRBD2 (5 bases). The V gene's germline CDR1 is LNHDA and CDR2 SQIVND (reference sequence). The CDR3 has 14 amino acids. Deletions cut 4 bases from V and 0 bases from J, with 10 bases between. The CDR3 nucleotides are TGTGCCAGTAGTAATCGGGGTTACTCCTACGAGCAGTACTTC. It encodes CASSNRGYSYEQYF.

The chain couples TRBV5-5 to TRBJ1-5, with 7 bases identical to TRBD1. Germline lookup yields CDR1 SGHKS and CDR2 YYEKEE (reference sequence). The V and J ends lost 4 bases and 4 bases, in that order; junction bases with no gene match: 14. The CDR3 sequence is 17 residues long. The CDR3 DNA follows: TGTGCCAGCAGCGCCGGAAGAACGACAGGGTGGAATCAGCCCCAGCATTTT. Translating it yields CASSAGRTTGWNQPQHF.

Only a few counts were recorded for this clone. The chain uses TRBV2 and TRBJ2-7, with 10 bases aligning to TRBD1. The CDR3 loop spans 15 amino acids. V lost 1 base and J lost 4; bases outside the gene matches: 4. CDR1 SNHLY and CDR2 FYNNEI come from the germline V gene. The CDR3: CASSEETGGRYEQYF. CDR3 coding DNA: TGTGCCAGCAGTGAAGAGACAGGGGGCCGGTACGAGCAGTACTTC.

Here the CDR3 reads CSAGQGTGQPQHF. The CDR3 DNA is TGCAGCGCGGGACAGGGGACCGGTCAGCCCCAGCATTTT. The chain employs TRBV29-1 and TRBJ1-5, with TRBD1 matching over 10 bases. This CDR3 is 13 amino acids long. Germline assignment: CDR1 SQVTM and CDR2 ANQGSEA. V shed 7 bases and J 6 bases; nucleotides not matched to a gene: 6.